This T cell receptor beta chain was captured in a study of control samples from healthy donors and cancer patients. V shed 2 bases and J shed 9 bases, with 7 bases lying between them. The germline V gene encodes CDR1 SEHNR and CDR2 FQNEAQ (reference sequence). CDR3 length: 12 amino acids. Some clones are missing from TCRdb's copy, which holds only in-frame ones; the method was immunoSEQ multiplex PCR. The top ten clones hold roughly 5.5% of a sample with tens of thousands of clones, approximately 90% of them seen once. This clone came up a few times. V is TRBV7-9 and J is TRBJ2-2; D gene unclear. This receptor was identified in a man aged 55 to 70 with colorectal cancer. The specimen was PBMCs. This CDR3 is CASSLNRRELFF. The DNA for the CDR3 is TGTGCCAGCAGCTTAAACCGCCGGGAGCTGTTTTTT.